Below, 18 T cell receptor beta chains from the same sample are listed, as sequenced in a study of neoadjuvant anti-PD-1 for oral cavity cancer. Noted time point: after neoadjuvant nivolumab, at surgical resection. Assay: immunoSEQ multiplex PCR; the TCRdb copy retains only in-frame clones and omits some. The sample lists about 5,800 clones; approximately 60% were seen once. The sample consisted of tumor tissue, taken after nivolumab (anti-PD-1) treatment. All receptors come from a person aged 35-79 years with oral cavity squamous cell carcinoma.

This clone occurred a few times. The V and J genes are TRBV18 and TRBJ1-1; the D is unclear. Germline CDR1 and CDR2: KGHSH and LQKENI. V was trimmed by 4 bases and J by 0 bases, leaving 6 bases between them. The CDR3 is made up of 13 amino acids. The DNA for the CDR3 is TGTGCCAGCTCACAGGGTCTGAACACTGAAGCTTTCTTT. This gives the protein CASSQGLNTEAFF.

Worth noting for this clone: Distinct nucleotide sequences in the sample also encode this CDR3. The V gene is TRBV14, the J gene TRBJ2-1, with 12 bases matching TRBD2. The junction had 5 bases not matched to a gene; V was cut back by 5 bases and J by 6 bases. Germline loops: CDR1 SGHDN, CDR2 FVKESK. This CDR3 comprises 15 residues. The chain's CDR3 is CASSSSGGASNEQFF. The CDR3 nucleotides read TGTGCCAGCAGCTCTAGCGGGGGGGCCTCCAATGAGCAGTTCTTC.

V is TRBV30 and J is TRBJ1-1; the D is unclear. Per the germline V gene, CDR1 is GTSNPN and CDR2 is SVGIG (reference sequence). V was pared by 3 bases and J by 4 bases, with 15 bases between. The CDR3 extends over 14 amino acids. The CDR3 DNA reads as TGTGCCTGGAGCGCCCCAGAGGGAGGCACTGAAGCTTTCTTT. It is translated as CAWSAPEGGTEAFF. The variable domain in full, completed from reference TRBV30 and TRBJ1-1, reads SQTIHQWPATLVQPVGSPLSLECTVEGTSNPNLYWYRQAAGRGLQLLFYSVGIGQISSEVPQNLSASRPQDRQFILSSKKLLLSDSGFYLCAWSAPEGGTEAFFGQGTRLTVV.

The V and J genes are TRBV7-2 and TRBJ1-2, with 8 bases fitting TRBD1. CDR3 size: 14 residues. V lost 5 bases, J lost 7 bases, and 9 bases stayed unmatched. Germline CDR1 and CDR2: SGHTA and FQGNSA. The CDR3 coding sequence is TGTGCCAGCAGCCGCAGGGGGCTCTCCCGTGGCTACACCTTC. Its translation is CASSRRGLSRGYTF.

The V and J genes are TRBV5-1 and TRBJ1-2; a weak D match, TRBD1 (6 bases). Germline V gene lookup returns CDR1 SGHRS and CDR2 YFSETQ. The V gene lost 0 bases and the J gene lost 0 bases, with 9 bases spanning the gap. The CDR3 totals 15 residues. Here the CDR3 reads CASSLGDTTNYGYTF. The CDR3 bases are TGCGCCAGCAGCTTGGGGGACACAACTAACTATGGCTACACCTTC.

The genes are TRBV7-2 and TRBJ2-7; D is unclear. Per the germline V gene, CDR1 is SGHTA and CDR2 is FQGNSA. The CDR3 is made up of 11 amino acids. Trimming stripped 5 bases from V and 3 bases from J, with 5 bases between. The CDR3 loop reads CASSLHYEQYF. In nucleotides, the CDR3 is TGTGCCAGCAGCCTACACTACGAGCAGTACTTC.

This clone came up once. The gene calls are TRBV6-6 and TRBJ2-2; 9 nucleotides align to TRBD2. In germline, CDR1 is MNHNY, CDR2 SVGAGI (reference sequence). This CDR3 region has 15 residues. The V and J ends lost 6 bases and 1 base, in that order; junction bases with no gene match: 3. Here the CDR3 DNA reads TGTGCCAGCAGGGGTAGCGGGGGGAACACCGGGGAGCTGTTTTTT. Translated, it gives CASRGSGGNTGELFF.

The genes are TRBV5-1 and TRBJ2-3; no reliable D call. The CDR3 totals 12 residues. CDR1 is SGHRS, CDR2 YFSETQ, per germline. Trimming stripped 1 base from V and 0 bases from J, with 0 bases between. The CDR3 loop reads CASSLSTDTQYF. The DNA for the CDR3 is TGCGCCAGCAGCTTGAGCACAGATACGCAGTATTTT.

This clone ranks as large. CDR3 sequence (DNA): TGCGCCAGCAGCCAAAAACAGGGACAGGGGGCGACCGGGGAGCTGTTTTTT. This gives the protein CASSQKQGQGATGELFF. J is TRBJ2-2 and V is TRBV4-1, with 12 bases aligning to TRBD1. Germline values: CDR1 MGHRA, CDR2 YSYEKL. Trimming took 2 bases from V and 5 from J; bases not matched to a gene: 6. This CDR3 comprises 17 residues.

This chain joins TRBV19 and TRBJ1-5, with D maybe TRBD1 (6 bases). Trimming cost V 5 bases and J 6 bases, with 11 bases left between them. Germline assignment: CDR1 LNHDA and CDR2 SQIVND (reference sequence). This CDR3 has 13 amino acids. This CDR3 is CASSHREGQPQHF. The CDR3 nucleotides read TGTGCCAGTAGTCACAGGGAGGGTCAGCCCCAGCATTTT.

In its sample, this clone was seen a few times. The chain has TRBV2 and TRBJ2-1, with TRBD2 as a possible D gene (5 bases). The germline V gene has CDR1 SNHLY and CDR2 FYNNEI. This CDR3 has 13 residues. Trimming shortened V by 7 bases and J by 5 bases, and 12 bases separated the two germline ends. The CDR3 here is CASNGVGDNEQFF. CDR3 coding DNA: TGTGCCAGCAACGGGGTCGGCGACAATGAGCAGTTCTTC.

The rearrangement uses TRBV5-1 and TRBJ2-3, with D maybe TRBD2 (5 bases). CDR3 length equals 16 residues. CDR1 is SGHRS, CDR2 YFSETQ, per germline. V dropped 4 bases and J dropped 0 bases, with 15 bases sitting between them. The CDR3 here is CASSPGSGSSTDTQYF. CDR3 DNA sequence: TGCGCCAGCAGCCCGGGCAGCGGATCTAGCACAGATACGCAGTATTTT.

J is TRBJ1-1 and V is TRBV28; 7 bases are a match to TRBD1. Trimming removed 4 bases from V and 1 base from J; junction bases left unmatched: 9. The CDR3 is made up of 16 amino acids. Per germline, CDR1 MDHEN and CDR2 SYDVKM. CDR3 DNA: TGTGCCAGCAGTTCCATTCCAGGGGGGGGGAACACTGAAGCTTTCTTT. It translates to CASSSIPGGGNTEAFF. Full variable domain (outside the CDR3, taken from reference TRBV28 and TRBJ1-1): DVKVTQSSRYLVKRTGEKVFLECVQDMDHENMFWYRQDPGLGLRLIYFSYDVKMKEKGDIPEGYSVSREKKERFSLILESASTNQTSMYLCASSSIPGGGNTEAFFGQGTRLTVV.

The chain links TRBV7-2 to TRBJ2-2; unclear D gene. This CDR3 contains 16 residues. V was clipped by 1 base and J by 5 bases, with 14 bases between them. Looked up from germline, CDR1 is SGHTA and CDR2 is FQGNSA. In DNA form, the CDR3 reads TGTGCCAGCAGCTTAGGACGCGGTATAGGAACCGGGGAGCTGTTTTTT. Translation gives CASSLGRGIGTGELFF.

V usage is TRBV19 and J usage is TRBJ1-1; TRBD1 matches 8 bases. This CDR3 region has 15 residues. Germline V gene lookup returns CDR1 LNHDA and CDR2 SQIVND (reference sequence). The V segment lost 10 bases and the J segment 4 bases; nucleotides outside the gene matches: 14. The CDR3 region is CATISPQGAGTEAFF. The CDR3 nucleotides are TGTGCCACTATTTCACCTCAGGGGGCCGGCACTGAAGCTTTCTTT.

In the case of this clone: Since the CDR3 does not end with the conserved phenylalanine or tryptophan, this likely comes from a read error. Because the CDR3's place on the DNA is in doubt, the DNA is left out and the CDR3 is given as listed by TCRdb. J is TRBJ1-2 and V is TRBV12-1. TRBV12-1 is classified as a pseudogene. The CDR3 extends over 12 residues, inclusive of both ends. The CDR3 sequence: CASSRWDGRNCN.

The J gene is TRBJ1-1, the V gene TRBV5-1; 8 nucleotides line up with TRBD1. The ends lost 0 bases at V and 3 bases at J; junction bases unmatched: 4. This CDR3 has 15 amino acids. CDR1 and CDR2 (germline): SGHRS, YFSETQ. The CDR3 DNA sequence: TGCGCCAGCAGCTTGGGGACAGGGTGGGACACTGAAGCTTTCTTT. It yields the protein CASSLGTGWDTEAFF.

The CDR3 reads CASSTTDRRNEKLFF. CDR3 DNA: TGTGCCAGCAGTACGACCGACAGACGTAATGAAAAACTGTTTTTT. This chain uses TRBV6-5 with TRBJ1-4; TRBD1 is a possible D gene (5 bases). Trimming took 5 bases from V and 4 from J, leaving 14 bases between them. The CDR3 extends over 15 amino acids. CDR1 MNHEY and CDR2 SVGAGI come from the germline V gene.